This entry describes one TCR beta chain. Its antigen is not known. This sample was taken from a study of cytomegalovirus exposure and HLA in healthy donors. Study observations and caveats: Associated with cytomegalovirus, according to the listing, were around 160 TCR beta chains. Reportedly, diagnosis of cytomegalovirus status by the classifier showed high specificity and sensitivity.

The CDR3 is made up of 14 amino acids. Trimming removed 0 bases from V and 1 base from J, with 6 bases in between. Germline CDR1 reads LNHNV; CDR2 reads YYDKDF (reference sequence). Profiling relied on immunoSEQ multiplex PCR, and the TCRdb table lists in-frame clones only, not all of them. This sample yields roughly 90,000 clones, of which 85% are seen a single time; roughly 22% belongs to the top ten. Input material: PBMCs. This TCR came from a man aged 18 to 29 in good health and CMV-seropositive. The chain uses TRBV15 and TRBJ1-1, with a tentative D call TRBD1 (5 bases). In DNA form, the CDR3 reads TGTGCCACCAGCAGAGACGGGGGGAACACTGAAGCTTTCTTT. Its protein is CATSRDGGNTEAFF.